This TCR beta chain was obtained from a study of blood T cell repertoires in COVID-19. In the study overall: Researchers got acute and convalescent COVID-19 samples from the United States, Italy and Spain.

Sequenced by immunoSEQ multiplex PCR; TCRdb stores in-frame clones only, minus some. Of 90,000 to 120,000 clones in the sample, around 88% are singletons; the top ten hold about 6.8%. Sequencing was carried out using peripheral blood. This sequence was found in a man aged 50 or older with active or convalescent COVID-19.

The CDR3 loop is CASSVVIRDRDREQYF. As DNA, the CDR3 is TGTGCCAGCAGCGTAGTTATTAGGGACAGGGATCGCGAGCAGTACTTC. The chain recombines TRBV9 with TRBJ2-7; 9 positions agree with TRBD1. CDR3 length: 16 amino acids. Germline trimming cut 0 bases from V and 6 bases from J; bases unmatched to any gene: 10. Germline CDR1 is SGDLS and CDR2 is YYNGEE.